This TCR beta chain was captured by sequencing in a study of T cell changes during pregnancy in multiple sclerosis. V shed 4 bases, J shed 5 bases, and the junction held 4 bases outside the gene matches. Looked up from germline, CDR1 is SGHAT and CDR2 is FQNNGV. CDR3 length equals 14 residues. Sequencing was performed with immunoSEQ multiplex PCR; in TCRdb, only in-frame clones are kept and a portion is missing. The data contain some 81,000 clones, 85% to 95% of them singletons. Sequencing was performed on peripheral blood, taken after pregnancy. The clonotype originates from a female donor in good health, enrolled as a control in a pregnancy study. The chain couples TRBV11-2 to TRBJ1-5; 8 bases line up with TRBD1. In DNA, the CDR3 is TGTGCCAGCAGCTCCAGGGGGCTTGATCAGCCCCAGCATTTT. It yields the protein CASSSRGLDQPQHF.